These T cell receptor beta chains were read from a single sample in a study of regulatory T cells in long-lasting Graves disease. Using its own MiXCR run on the multiplex PCR reads, TCRdb lists one record per CDR3 protein. The sample holds about 200,000 distinct CDR3 sequences, about 18% seen once. The input for sequencing was peripheral blood mononuclear cells (PBMCs), taken at new diagnosis, from a patient treated with antithyroid drugs. These receptors originate from a female donor with Graves disease. CDR3s include the opening cysteine and the closing phenylalanine or tryptophan. The D gene is left open where the match is weak. The size field is filled for only some rows; it gives once, few, many or a size class.

>TRBD2|TRBV2|TRBJ2-2|NA
TGTGCCAGCAGTGTGGGAGCGGGAGACCGAACCGGGGAGCTGTTTTTT
CASSVGAGDRTGELFF
>NA|TRBV9|TRBJ2-3|few
TGTGCCAGCAGTCCCAACAGGGCCCTCACAGATACGCAGTATTTT
CASSPNRALTDTQYF
>NA|TRBV19|TRBJ2-1|few
TGTGCCAGTAGTATAGGGGTTCAAGGAGTGCAGTTCTTC
CASSIGVQGVQFF
>TRBD1|TRBV27|TRBJ1-2|NA
TGTGCCAGCAGACCGACAGGGGGCAACTATGGCTACACCTTC
CASRPTGGNYGYTF
>NA|TRBV29-1|TRBJ1-3|NA
TGCAGCGTTGAGATGGGAAACACCATATATTTT
CSVEMGNTIYF
>TRBD2|TRBV20-1|TRBJ2-7|many
TGCAGTGCTAGAGATTCTAGCGGGAGTCAGGACGAGCAGTACTTC
CSARDSSGSQDEQYF
>TRBD2|TRBV20-1|TRBJ2-1|many
TGCAGTGCTAGAGATGGTGCGGGAGAGGCCAATGAGCAGTTCTTC
CSARDGAGEANEQFF
>TRBD2|TRBV19|TRBJ2-4|few
TGTGCCAGTAGTATCGGGAGGGGAAAATCCAAAAACATTCAGTACTTC
CASSIGRGKSKNIQYF
>TRBD2|TRBV6-2/TRBV6-3|TRBJ2-1|few
TGTGCCAGCAGGACGACTAGCGGGAGGTTCTACAATGAGCAGTTCTTC
CASRTTSGRFYNEQFF
>TRBD2|TRBV19|TRBJ2-1|NA
TGTGCCAGTACCGAAGGACTAGCGGAGAACAATGAGCAGTTCTTC
CASTEGLAENNEQFF
>NA|TRBV6-1|TRBJ2-7|NA
TGTGCCAGCAGTGCTCGGGGGACAGCCTACGAGCAGTACTTC
CASSARGTAYEQYF
>NA|TRBV27|TRBJ2-7|many
TGTGCCAGCAGTCCGAAACAGGGATCCTACGAGCAGTACTTC
CASSPKQGSYEQYF
>TRBD2|TRBV9|TRBJ2-5|many
TGTGCCAGCAGCTCAAGGACTAGCGGGAGTTCTGAGACCCAGTACTTC
CASSSRTSGSSETQYF
>NA|TRBV24-1|TRBJ2-5|many
TGTGCCACCAGTGACGGGGGCAGGGAGACCCAGTACTTC
CATSDGGRETQYF
>NA|TRBV6-7|TRBJ2-5|NA
TGTGCCAGCAGTTACTCGAAGAGGGGGAAACAGTCAGGTGGGACCCAGTACTTC
CASSYSKRGKQSGGTQYF
>TRBD1|TRBV19|TRBJ2-5|many
TGTGCCAGTAACCCGACAGGGCGAGAGACCCAGTACTTC
CASNPTGRETQYF
>NA|TRBV7-3|TRBJ2-1|many
TGTGCCAGCAGCTTAACGGGTGGTCAGGGGAGTGAGCAGTTCTTC
CASSLTGGQGSEQFF
>NA|TRBV6-2/TRBV6-3|TRBJ1-2|many
TGTGCCAGCAGTTACTCGGGGGCTTTTAACTATGGCTACACCTTC
CASSYSGAFNYGYTF
>NA|TRBV28|TRBJ1-1|many
TGTGCCAGCAGCCGGGTAGGCGAAGCTTTCTTT
CASSRVGEAFF
>TRBD2|TRBV20-1|TRBJ2-7|NA
TGCAGTGCTCTCACGCGGCTAGCGGGAGGGGGAGAGCAGTACTTC
CSALTRLAGGGEQYF
>NA|TRBV11-3|TRBJ1-1|many
TGCGCCAGCAGCTTGGATCCTTTGAACACTGAAGCTTTCTTT
CASSLDPLNTEAFF
>NA|TRBV4-3|TRBJ2-3|many
TGCGCCAGCAGCCAAGATCCTGCCACAGATACGCAGTATTTT
CASSQDPATDTQYF
>NA|TRBV6-1|TRBJ1-3|many
TGTGCCAGCAGTGAACTTTGGACATCTGGAAACACCATATATTTT
CASSELWTSGNTIYF
>TRBD2|TRBV7-9|TRBJ2-7|NA
TGTGCCAGCAGGGAAGGCGGGGGTAGAGAGCAGTACTTC
CASREGGGREQYF
>TRBD1|TRBV24-1|TRBJ2-6|NA
TGTGCCACCAGTGATCCACAGTACAGGGGTTCCGGGGCCAACGTCCTGACTTTC
CATSDPQYRGSGANVLTF
>NA|TRBV20-1|TRBJ2-7|NA
TGCAGTGCTTCCGTCCCCGGGGAGCAGTACTTC
CSASVPGEQYF
>NA|TRBV20-1|TRBJ2-3|many
TGCAGTGCTAGACCTCCCATTGACAACGGACCCTCAACTAGCACAGATACGCAGTATTTT
CSARPPIDNGPSTSTDTQYF
>NA|TRBV7-2|TRBJ2-2|many
TGTGCCAGCAGCTTGGTAGTAATGGGAGGGAACACCGGGGAGCTGTTTTTT
CASSLVVMGGNTGELFF
>NA|TRBV5-6|TRBJ2-6|many
TGTGCCAGCAGCTTCGGGAGCTCTGGGGCCAACGTCCTGACTTTC
CASSFGSSGANVLTF